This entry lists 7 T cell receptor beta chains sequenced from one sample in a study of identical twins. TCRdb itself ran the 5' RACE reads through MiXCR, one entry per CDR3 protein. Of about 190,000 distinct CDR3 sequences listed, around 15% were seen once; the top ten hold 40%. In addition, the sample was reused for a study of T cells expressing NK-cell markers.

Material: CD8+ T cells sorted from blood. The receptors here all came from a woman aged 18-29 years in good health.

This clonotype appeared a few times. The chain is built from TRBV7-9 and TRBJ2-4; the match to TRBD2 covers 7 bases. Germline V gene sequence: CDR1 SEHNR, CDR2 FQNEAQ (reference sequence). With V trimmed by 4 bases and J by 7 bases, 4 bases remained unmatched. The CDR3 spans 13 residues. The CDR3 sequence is CASSWGGENIQYF. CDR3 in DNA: TGTGCCAGCAGCTGGGGGGGAGAGAACATTCAGTACTTC.

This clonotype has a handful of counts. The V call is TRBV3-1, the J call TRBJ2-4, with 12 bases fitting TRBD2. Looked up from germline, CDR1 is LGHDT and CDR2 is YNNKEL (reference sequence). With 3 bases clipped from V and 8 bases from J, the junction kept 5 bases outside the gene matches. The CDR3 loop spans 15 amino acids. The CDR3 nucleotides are TGTGCCAGCAGCCACCGACTAGCGGGAGAAGACATTCAGTACTTC. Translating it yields CASSHRLAGEDIQYF.

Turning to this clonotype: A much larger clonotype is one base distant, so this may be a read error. The CDR3 loop is CSATGNTGELFF. CDR3 DNA: TGCAGCGCTACTGGCAACACCGGGGAGCTGTTTTTT. The chain is built from TRBV29-1 and TRBJ2-2; D call uncertain. V lost 7 bases and J lost 2, with 8 bases in between. From germline, CDR1 is SQVTM and CDR2 ANQGSEA. The CDR3 covers 12 residues.

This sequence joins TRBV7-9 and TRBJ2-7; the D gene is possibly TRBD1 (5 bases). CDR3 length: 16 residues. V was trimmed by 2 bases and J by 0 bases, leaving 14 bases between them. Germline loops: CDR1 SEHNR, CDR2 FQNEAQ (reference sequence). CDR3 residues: CASSLSSTASSYEQYF. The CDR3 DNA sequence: TGTGCCAGCAGCTTATCTTCGACAGCGAGCTCCTACGAGCAGTACTTC.

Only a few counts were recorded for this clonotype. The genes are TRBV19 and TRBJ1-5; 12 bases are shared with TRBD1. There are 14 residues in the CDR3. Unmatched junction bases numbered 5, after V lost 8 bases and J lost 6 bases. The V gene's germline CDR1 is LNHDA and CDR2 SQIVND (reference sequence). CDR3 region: CASFPGQGAQPQHF. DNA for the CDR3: TGTGCCAGTTTCCCGGGACAGGGGGCTCAGCCCCAGCATTTT.

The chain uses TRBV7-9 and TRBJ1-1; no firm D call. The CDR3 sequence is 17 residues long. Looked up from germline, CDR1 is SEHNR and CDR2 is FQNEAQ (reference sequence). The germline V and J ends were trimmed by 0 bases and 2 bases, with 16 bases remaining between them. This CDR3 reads CASSLAAWPGVNTEAFF. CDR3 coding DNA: TGTGCCAGCAGCTTAGCAGCGTGGCCTGGGGTTAACACTGAAGCTTTCTTT.

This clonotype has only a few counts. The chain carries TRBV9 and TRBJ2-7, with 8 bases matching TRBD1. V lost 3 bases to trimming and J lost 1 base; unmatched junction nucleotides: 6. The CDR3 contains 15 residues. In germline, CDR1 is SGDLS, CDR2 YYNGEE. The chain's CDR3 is CASSAGTGVSYEQYF. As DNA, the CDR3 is TGTGCCAGCAGCGCCGGGACAGGTGTATCCTACGAGCAGTACTTC.